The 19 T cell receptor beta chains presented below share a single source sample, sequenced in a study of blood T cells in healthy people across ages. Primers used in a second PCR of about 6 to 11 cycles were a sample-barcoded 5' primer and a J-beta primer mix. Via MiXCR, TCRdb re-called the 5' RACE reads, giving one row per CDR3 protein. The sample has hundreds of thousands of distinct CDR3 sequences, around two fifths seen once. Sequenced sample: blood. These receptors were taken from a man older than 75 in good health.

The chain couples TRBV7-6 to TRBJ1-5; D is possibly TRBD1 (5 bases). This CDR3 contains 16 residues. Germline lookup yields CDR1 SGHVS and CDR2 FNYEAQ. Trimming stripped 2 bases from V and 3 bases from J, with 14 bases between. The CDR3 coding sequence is TGTGCCAGCAGCTTACAGGGTGGTGGTGTCAATCAGCCCCAGCATTTT. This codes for CASSLQGGGVNQPQHF.

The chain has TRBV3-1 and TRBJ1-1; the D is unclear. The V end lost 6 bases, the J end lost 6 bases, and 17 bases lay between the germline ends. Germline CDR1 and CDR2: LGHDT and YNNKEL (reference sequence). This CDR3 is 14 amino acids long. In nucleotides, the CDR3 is TGTGCCAGCAGTCCTCGTACTAGGGTTCCTGAAGCTTTCTTT. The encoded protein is CASSPRTRVPEAFF. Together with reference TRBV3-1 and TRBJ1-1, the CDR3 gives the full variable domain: DTAVSQTPKYLVTQMGNDKSIKCEQNLGHDTMYWYKQDSKKFLKIMFSYNNKELIINETVPNRFSPKSPDKAHLNLHINSLELGDSAVYFCASSPRTRVPEAFFGQGTRLTVV.

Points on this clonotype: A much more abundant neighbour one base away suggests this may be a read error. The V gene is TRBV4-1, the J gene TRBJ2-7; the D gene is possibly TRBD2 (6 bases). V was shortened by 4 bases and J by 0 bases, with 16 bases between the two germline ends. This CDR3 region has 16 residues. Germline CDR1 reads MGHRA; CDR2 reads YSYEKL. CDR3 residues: CASSRSGDRSSYEQYF. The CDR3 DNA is TGCGCCAGCAGCCGTTCGGGGGACCGTAGCTCCTACGAGCAGTACTTC.

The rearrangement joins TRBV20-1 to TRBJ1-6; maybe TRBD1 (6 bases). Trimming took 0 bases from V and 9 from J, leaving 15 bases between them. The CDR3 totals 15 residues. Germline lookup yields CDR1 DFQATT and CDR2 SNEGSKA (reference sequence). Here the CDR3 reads CSAREPKGGSSPLHF. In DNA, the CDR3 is TGCAGTGCTAGAGAACCAAAAGGGGGGAGTTCACCCCTCCACTTT.

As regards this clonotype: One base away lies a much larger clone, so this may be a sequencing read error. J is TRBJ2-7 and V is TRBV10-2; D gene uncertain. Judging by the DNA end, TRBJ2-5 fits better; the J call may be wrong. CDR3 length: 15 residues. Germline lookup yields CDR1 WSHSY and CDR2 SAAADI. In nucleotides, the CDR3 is TGCGCCGGCAGTGTGGCAGGCCGCGTGAGGGAGACCCAGTACTTC. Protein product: CAGSVAGRVRETQYF.

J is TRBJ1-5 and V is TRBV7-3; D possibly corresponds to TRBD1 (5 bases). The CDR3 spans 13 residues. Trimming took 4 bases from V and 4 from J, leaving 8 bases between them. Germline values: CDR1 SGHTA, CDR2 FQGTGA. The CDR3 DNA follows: TGTGCCAGCAGCTACAGGAGAAATCAGCCCCAGCATTTT. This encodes CASSYRRNQPQHF. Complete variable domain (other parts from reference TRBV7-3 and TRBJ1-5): GAGVSQTPSNKVTEKGKYVELRCDPISGHTALYWYRQSLGQGPEFLIYFQGTGAADDSGLPNDRFFAVRPEGSVSTLKIQRTERGDSAVYLCASSYRRNQPQHFGDGTRLSIL.

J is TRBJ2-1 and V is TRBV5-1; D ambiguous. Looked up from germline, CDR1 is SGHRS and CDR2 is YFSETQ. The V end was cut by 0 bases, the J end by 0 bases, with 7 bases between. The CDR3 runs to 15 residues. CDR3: CASSLVLSSYNEQFF. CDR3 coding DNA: TGCGCCAGCAGCTTGGTCCTGAGCTCCTACAATGAGCAGTTCTTC.

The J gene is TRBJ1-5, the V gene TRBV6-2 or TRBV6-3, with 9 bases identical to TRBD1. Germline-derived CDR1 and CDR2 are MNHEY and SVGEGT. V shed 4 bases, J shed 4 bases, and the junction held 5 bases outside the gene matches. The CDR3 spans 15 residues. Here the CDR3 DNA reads TGTGCCAGCAGTTGGACAGGGGACACGAATCAGCCCCAGCATTTT. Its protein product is CASSWTGDTNQPQHF.

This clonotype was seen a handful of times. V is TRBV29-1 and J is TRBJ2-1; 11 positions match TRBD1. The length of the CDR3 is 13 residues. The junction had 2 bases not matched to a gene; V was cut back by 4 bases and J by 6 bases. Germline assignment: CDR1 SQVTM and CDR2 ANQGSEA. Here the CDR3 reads CSVAGTGGNEQFF. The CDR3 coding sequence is TGCAGCGTTGCGGGGACAGGGGGCAATGAGCAGTTCTTC.

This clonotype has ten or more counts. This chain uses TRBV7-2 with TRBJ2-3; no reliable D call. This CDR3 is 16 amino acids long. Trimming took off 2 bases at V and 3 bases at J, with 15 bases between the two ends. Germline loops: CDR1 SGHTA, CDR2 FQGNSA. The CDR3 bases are TGTGCCAGCAGCTTATTCCGGACCTCCGAGACAGATACGCAGTATTTT. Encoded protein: CASSLFRTSETDTQYF.

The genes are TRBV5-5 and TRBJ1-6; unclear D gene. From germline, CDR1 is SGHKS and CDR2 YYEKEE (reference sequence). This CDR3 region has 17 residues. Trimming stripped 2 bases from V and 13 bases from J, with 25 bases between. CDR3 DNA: TGTGCCAGCAGCTTCGACCCCGCGGGAGGAATTAGAAGGCCCCTCCACTTT. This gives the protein CASSFDPAGGIRRPLHF.

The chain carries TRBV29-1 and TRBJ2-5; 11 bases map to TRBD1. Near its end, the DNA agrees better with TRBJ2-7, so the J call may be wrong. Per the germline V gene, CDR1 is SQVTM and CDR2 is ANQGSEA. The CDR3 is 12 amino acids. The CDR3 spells CSAAGTGGEQYF. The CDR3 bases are TGCAGCGCGGCCGGGACAGGGGGCGAGCAGTACTTC.

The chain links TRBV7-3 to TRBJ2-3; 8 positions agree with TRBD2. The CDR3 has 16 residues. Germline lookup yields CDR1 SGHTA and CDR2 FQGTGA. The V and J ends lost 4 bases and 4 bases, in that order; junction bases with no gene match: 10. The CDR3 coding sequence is TGTGCCAGCAGCTCCCTTCGCGCGGGAGGTTCAGATACGCAGTATTTT. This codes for CASSSLRAGGSDTQYF.

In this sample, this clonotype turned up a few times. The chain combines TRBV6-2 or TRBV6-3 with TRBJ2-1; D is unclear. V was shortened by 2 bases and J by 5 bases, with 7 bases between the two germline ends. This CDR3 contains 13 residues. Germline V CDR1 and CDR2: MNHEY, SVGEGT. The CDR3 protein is CASSYRRDNEQFF. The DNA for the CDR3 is TGTGCCAGCAGTTACCGGCGAGACAATGAGCAGTTCTTC.

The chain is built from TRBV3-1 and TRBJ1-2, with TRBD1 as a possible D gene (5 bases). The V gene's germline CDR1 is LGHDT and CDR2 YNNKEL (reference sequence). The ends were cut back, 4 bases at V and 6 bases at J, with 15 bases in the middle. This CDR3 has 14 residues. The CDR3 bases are TGTGCCAGCAGCCGCCTGGAGGGGTCGGATGGCTACACCTTC. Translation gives CASSRLEGSDGYTF.

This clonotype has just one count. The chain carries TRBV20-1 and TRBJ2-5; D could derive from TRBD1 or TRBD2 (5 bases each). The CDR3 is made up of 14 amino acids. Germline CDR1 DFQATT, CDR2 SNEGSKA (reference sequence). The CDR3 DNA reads TGCAGCGCCAAGACCGGGGCCCCCCAAGAGACCCAGTACTTC. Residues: CSAKTGAPQETQYF.

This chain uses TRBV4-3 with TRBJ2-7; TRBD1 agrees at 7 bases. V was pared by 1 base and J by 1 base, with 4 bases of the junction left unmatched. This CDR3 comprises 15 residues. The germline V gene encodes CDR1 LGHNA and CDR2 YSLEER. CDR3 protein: CASSQVRGQSYEQYF. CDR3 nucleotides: TGCGCCAGCAGCCAAGTGAGGGGGCAGTCCTACGAGCAGTACTTC.

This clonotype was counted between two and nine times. This CDR3 is CASSKALGGAGESSGLPPGDTQYF. CDR3 nucleotide sequence: TGTGCCAGCAGCAAAGCGCTCGGAGGGGCAGGGGAATCATCCGGACTACCGCCCGGAGATACGCAGTATTTT. The chain has TRBV21-1 and TRBJ2-3; TRBD1 is taken as the D call from the table, unchecked against the DNA. TRBV21-1 is a documented pseudogene. CDR3 length: 24 amino acids.

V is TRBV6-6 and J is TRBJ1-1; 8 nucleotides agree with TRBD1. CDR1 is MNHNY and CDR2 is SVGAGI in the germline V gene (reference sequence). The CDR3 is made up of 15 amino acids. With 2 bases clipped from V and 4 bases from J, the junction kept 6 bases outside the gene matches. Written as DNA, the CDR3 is TGTGCCAGCAGTTACGGAGGACAGGGAGGCACTGAAGCTTTCTTT. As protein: CASSYGGQGGTEAFF.